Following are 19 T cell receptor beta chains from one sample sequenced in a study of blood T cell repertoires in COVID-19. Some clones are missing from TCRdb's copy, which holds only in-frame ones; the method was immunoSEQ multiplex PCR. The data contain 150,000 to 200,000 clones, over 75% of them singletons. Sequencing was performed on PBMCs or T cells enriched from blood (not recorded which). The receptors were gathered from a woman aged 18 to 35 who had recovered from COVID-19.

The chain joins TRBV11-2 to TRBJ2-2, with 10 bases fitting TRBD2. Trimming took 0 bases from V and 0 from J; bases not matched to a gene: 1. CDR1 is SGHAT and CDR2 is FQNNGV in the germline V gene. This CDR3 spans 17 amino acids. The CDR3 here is CASSLELAGPNTGELFF. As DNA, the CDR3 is TGTGCCAGCAGCTTAGAACTAGCGGGACCGAACACCGGGGAGCTGTTTTTT.

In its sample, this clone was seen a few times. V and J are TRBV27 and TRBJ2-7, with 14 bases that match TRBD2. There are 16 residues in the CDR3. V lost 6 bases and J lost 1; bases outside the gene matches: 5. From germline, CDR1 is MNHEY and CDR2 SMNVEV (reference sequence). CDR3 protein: CASSTGLAGGSYEQYF. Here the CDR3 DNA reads TGTGCCAGCAGCACCGGACTAGCGGGAGGATCCTACGAGCAGTACTTC.

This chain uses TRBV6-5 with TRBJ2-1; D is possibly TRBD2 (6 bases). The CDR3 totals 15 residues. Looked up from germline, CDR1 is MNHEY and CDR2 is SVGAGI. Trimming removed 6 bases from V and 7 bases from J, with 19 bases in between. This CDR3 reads CASSRVGGALNEQFF. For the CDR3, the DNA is TGTGCCAGCAGCCGCGTGGGGGGAGCCCTTAATGAGCAGTTCTTC.

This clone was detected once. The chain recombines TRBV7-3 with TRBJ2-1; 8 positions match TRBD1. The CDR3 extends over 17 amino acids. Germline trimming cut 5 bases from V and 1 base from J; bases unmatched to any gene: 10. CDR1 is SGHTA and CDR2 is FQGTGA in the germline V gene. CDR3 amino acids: CASSPTRDRWSYNEQFF. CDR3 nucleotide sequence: TGTGCCAGCAGCCCAACCCGGGACAGGTGGTCCTACAATGAGCAGTTCTTC.

This CDR3 reads CASSPGASAYEQYF. The CDR3 nucleotides are TGTGCCAGCAGCCCCGGGGCTAGCGCCTACGAGCAGTACTTC. V usage is TRBV28 and J usage is TRBJ2-7; weak D call: TRBD2 (6 bases). The germline gives CDR1 MDHEN, CDR2 SYDVKM. The CDR3 contains 14 residues. Trimming shortened V by 6 bases and J by 2 bases, and 14 bases separated the two germline ends.

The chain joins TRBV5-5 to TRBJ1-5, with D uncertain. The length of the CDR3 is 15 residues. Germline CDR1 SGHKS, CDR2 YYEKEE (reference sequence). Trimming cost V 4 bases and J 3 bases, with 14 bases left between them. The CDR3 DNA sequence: TGTGCCAGCAGCCAGTCAGGTGTCCTCAATCAGCCCCAGCATTTT. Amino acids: CASSQSGVLNQPQHF.

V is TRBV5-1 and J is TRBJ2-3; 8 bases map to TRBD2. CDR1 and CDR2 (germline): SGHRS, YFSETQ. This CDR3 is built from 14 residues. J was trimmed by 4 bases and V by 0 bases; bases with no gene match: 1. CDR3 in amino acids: CASSLELAADTQYF. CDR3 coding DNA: TGCGCCAGCAGCTTGGAACTAGCGGCAGATACGCAGTATTTT. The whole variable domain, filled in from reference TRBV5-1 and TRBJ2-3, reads KAGVTQTPRYLIKTRGQQVTLSCSPISGHRSVSWYQQTPGQGLQFLFEYFSETQRNKGNFPGRFSGRQFSNSRSEMNVSTLELGDSALYLCASSLELAADTQYFGPGTRLTVL.

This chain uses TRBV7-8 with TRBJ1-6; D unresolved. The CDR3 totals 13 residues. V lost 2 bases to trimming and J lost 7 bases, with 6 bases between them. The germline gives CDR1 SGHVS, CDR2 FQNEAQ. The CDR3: CASSLPGNSPLHF. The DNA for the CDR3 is TGTGCCAGCAGCTTACCCGGGAATTCACCCCTCCACTTT.

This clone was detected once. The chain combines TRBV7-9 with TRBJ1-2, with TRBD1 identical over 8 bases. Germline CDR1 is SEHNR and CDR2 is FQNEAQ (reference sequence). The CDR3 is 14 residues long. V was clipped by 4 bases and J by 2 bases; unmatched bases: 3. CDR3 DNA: TGTGCCAGCAGCTCGACAGGGGCAAACTATGGCTACACCTTC. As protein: CASSSTGANYGYTF. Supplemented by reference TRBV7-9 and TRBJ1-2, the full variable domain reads DTGVSQNPRHKITKRGQNVTFRCDPISEHNRLYWYRQTLGQGPEFLTYFQNEAQLEKSRLLSDRFSAERPKGSFSTLEIQRTEQGDSAMYLCASSSTGANYGYTFGSGTRLTVV.

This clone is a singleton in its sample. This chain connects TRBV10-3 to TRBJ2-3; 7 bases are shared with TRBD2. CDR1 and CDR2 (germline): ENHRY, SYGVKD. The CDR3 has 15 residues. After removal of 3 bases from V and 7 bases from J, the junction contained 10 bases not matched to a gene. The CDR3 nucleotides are TGTGCCATCAGTGATCCGCTAGCGGTTACCTATACGCAGTATTTT. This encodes CAISDPLAVTYTQYF.

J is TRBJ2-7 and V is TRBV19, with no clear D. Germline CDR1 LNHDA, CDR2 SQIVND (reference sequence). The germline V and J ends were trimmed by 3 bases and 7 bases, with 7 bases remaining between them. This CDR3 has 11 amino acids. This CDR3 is CASSIAGEQYF. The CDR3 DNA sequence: TGTGCCAGTAGTATTGCCGGGGAGCAGTACTTC.

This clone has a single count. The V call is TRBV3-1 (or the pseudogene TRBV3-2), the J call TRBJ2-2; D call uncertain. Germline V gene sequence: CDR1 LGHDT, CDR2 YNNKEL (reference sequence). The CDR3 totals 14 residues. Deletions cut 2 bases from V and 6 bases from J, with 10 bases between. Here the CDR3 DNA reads TGTGCCAGCAGCCAAACAGCCACGGCCGGGGAGCTGTTTTTT. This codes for CASSQTATAGELFF.

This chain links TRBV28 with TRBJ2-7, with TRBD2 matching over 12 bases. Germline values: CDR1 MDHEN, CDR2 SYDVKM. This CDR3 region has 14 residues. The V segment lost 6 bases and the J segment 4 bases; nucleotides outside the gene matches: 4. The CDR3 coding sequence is TGTGCCAGCAGGACTAGCGGGAGTCTATACGAGCAGTACTTC. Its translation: CASRTSGSLYEQYF.

CDR3 amino acids: CSASKGTVEETQYF. Here the CDR3 DNA reads TGCAGTGCTAGTAAGGGGACAGTAGAAGAGACCCAGTACTTC. The chain carries TRBV20-1 and TRBJ2-5, with 7 bases aligning to TRBD1. The junction had 7 bases not matched to a gene; V was cut back by 3 bases and J by 3 bases. The germline V gene encodes CDR1 DFQATT and CDR2 SNEGSKA (reference sequence). The CDR3 sequence is 14 residues long.

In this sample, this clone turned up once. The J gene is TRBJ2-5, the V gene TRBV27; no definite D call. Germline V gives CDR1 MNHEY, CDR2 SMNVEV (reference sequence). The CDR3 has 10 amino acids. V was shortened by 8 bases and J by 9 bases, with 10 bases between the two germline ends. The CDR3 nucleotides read TGTGCCAGCGATGCTAGGCCCCAGTACTTC. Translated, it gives CASDARPQYF.

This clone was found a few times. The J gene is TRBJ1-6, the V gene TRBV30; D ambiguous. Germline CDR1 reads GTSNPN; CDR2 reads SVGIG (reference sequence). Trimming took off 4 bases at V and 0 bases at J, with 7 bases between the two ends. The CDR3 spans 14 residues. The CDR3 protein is CAWTISSYNSPLHF. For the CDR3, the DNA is TGTGCCTGGACGATTAGCTCCTATAATTCACCCCTCCACTTT.

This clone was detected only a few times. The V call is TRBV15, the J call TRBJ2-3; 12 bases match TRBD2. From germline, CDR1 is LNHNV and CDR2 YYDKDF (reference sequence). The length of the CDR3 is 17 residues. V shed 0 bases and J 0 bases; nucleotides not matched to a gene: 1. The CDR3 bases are TGTGCCACCAGCAGAGAAGGGACTAGCGGGAGCACAGATACGCAGTATTTT. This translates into CATSREGTSGSTDTQYF.

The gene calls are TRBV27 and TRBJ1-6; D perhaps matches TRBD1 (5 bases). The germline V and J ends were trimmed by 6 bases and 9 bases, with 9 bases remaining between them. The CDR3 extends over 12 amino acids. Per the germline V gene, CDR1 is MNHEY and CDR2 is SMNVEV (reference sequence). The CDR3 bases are TGTGCCAGCAGGTCAGGGCGTTCACCCCTCCACTTT. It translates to CASRSGRSPLHF.

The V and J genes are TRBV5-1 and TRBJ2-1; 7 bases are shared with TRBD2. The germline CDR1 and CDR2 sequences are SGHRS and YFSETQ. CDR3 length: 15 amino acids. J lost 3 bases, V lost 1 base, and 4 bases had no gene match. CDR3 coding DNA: TGCGCCAGCAGCTTGTTTTGGGAGGGCTACAATGAGCAGTTCTTC. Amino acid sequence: CASSLFWEGYNEQFF.